The clone carrying this T cell receptor beta chain registers medium-sized (0.01 to 0.1%) by frequency. The antigen is undetermined. This entry belongs to a study of T cell clusters in autoimmune cytopenias. TRB rearrangements were amplified by touch-down multiplex PCR with mixed TRB-A/B primers. TCRdb reprocessed the multiplex PCR reads; each CDR3 protein has one entry and no DNA is given. The sample features about 10,000 distinct CDR3 sequences, with approximately 21% in its top ten. TRB was amplified from 250 ng of peripheral blood genomic DNA per sample. The CDR3 is 15 amino acids. Notes on the study in general: Primary autoimmune cytopenia patients appeared to lack physiological T cell clusters present in healthy donors. TRB repertoire shifts in secondary cytopenia and chronic lymphocytic leukemia mostly reflected lymphoma, not autoimmunity. Exclusive TRB clusters were around 3-fold more numerous in healthy donors than in active autoimmune hepatitis.

The same data also contributed to another study, on T cell repertoires in aging, cancer and after chemotherapy.

Sample: peripheral blood. This receptor was taken from a human donor in good health. The chain employs TRBV12-3 or TRBV12-4 and TRBJ2-1; the TCRdb D gene call, TRBD2, has no DNA to confirm it. The CDR3 region is CASMPPGLGNNEQFF.